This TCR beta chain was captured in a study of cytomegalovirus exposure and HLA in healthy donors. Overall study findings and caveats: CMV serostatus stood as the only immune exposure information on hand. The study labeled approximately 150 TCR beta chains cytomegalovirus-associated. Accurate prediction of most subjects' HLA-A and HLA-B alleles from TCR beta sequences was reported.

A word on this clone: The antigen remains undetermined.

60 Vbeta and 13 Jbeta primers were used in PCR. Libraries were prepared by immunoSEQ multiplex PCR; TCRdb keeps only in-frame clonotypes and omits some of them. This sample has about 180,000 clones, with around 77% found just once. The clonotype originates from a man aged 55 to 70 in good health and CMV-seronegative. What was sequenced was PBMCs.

The CDR3 DNA sequence: TGTGCCAGCAGTGGCCTCACTAGTTTAAAAGTTCTCGATACGCAGTATTTT. Protein: CASSGLTSLKVLDTQYF. This chain joins TRBV2 and TRBJ2-3; TRBD2 might be the D (5 bases). V was cut by 4 bases and J by 6 bases, with 23 bases left in between. Germline V gene sequence: CDR1 SNHLY, CDR2 FYNNEI. CDR3 length: 17 residues.